This T cell receptor beta chain was recorded in a study of shared clonotypes between healthy human individuals. About the research overall: Three plates each covered CD4 naive and memory; CD8 naive two, CD8 memory one.

At the deep level, the assay was run. Measured with immunoSEQ multiplex PCR; TCRdb has only the in-frame clones, and not every one. This table has about 1.1 million clones, around 82% appearing once. The V segment lost 5 bases and the J segment 3 bases; nucleotides outside the gene matches: 5. The germline V gene encodes CDR1 MDHEN and CDR2 SYDVKM. There are 14 residues in the CDR3. This clonotype originated in a man between 18 and 35 years old in good health. Some clones in this sample may be carry-over from other donors' samples. The chain combines TRBV28 with TRBJ2-7; 9 bases agree with TRBD2. The sample comprised memory CD4+ T cells from PBMCs. Subset reported: CD45RA-negative fraction. CDR3 loop: CASSQAGGNYEQYF. Here the CDR3 DNA reads TGTGCCAGCAGTCAAGCGGGAGGTAACTACGAGCAGTACTTC.